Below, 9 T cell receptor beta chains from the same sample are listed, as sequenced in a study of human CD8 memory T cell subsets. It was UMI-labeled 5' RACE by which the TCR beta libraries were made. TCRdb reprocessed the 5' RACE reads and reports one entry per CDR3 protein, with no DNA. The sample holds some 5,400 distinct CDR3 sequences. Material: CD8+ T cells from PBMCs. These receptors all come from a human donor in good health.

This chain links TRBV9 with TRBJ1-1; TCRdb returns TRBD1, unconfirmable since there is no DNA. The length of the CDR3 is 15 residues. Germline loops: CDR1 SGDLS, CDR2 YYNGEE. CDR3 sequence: CASSGGGRMNTEAFF.

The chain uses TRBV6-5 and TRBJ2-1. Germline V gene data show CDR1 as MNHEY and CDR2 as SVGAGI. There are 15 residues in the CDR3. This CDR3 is CASSYSSSPYNEQFF.

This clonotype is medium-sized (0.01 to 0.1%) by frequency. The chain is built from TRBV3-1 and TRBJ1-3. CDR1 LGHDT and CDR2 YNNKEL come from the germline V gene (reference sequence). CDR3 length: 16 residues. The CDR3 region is CASSHFSASSGNTIYF. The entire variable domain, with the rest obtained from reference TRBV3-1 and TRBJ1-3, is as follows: DTAVSQTPKYLVTQMGNDKSIKCEQNLGHDTMYWYKQDSKKFLKIMFSYNNKELIINETVPNRFSPKSPDKAHLNLHINSLELGDSAVYFCASSHFSASSGNTIYFGEGSWLTVV.

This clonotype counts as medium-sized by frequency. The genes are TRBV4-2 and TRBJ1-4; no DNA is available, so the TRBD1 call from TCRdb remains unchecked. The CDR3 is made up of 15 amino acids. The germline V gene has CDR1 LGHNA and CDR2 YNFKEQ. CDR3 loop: CASSHFTGGHEKLFF.

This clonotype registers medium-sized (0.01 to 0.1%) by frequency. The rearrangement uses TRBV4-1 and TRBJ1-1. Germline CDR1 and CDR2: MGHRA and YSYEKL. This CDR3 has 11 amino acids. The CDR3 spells CASRQGFEAFF.

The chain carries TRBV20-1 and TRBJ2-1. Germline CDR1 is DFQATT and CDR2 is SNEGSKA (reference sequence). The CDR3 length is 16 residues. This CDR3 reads CSASTRDFSAYNEQFF.

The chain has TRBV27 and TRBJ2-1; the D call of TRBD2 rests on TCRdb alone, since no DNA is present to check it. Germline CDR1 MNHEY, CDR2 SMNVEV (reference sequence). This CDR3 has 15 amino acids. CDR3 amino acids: CASSTLVGAMDEQFF.

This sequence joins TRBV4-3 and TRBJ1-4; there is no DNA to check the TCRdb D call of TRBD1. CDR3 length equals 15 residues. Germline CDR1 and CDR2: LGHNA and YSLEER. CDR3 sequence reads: CASSQDRTGDEKLFF.

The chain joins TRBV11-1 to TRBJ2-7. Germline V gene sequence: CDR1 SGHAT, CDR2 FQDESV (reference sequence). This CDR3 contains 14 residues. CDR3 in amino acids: CASSRVGNTYEQYF.